These T cell receptor beta chains were read from a single sample in a study of control samples from healthy donors and cancer patients. Assay used: immunoSEQ multiplex PCR; TCRdb lists only in-frame clones, some missing. The table has roughly 120,000 clones, more than 80% seen once; the top ten hold approximately 1.1%. Material: PBMCs. The receptors come from a woman aged 45-65 years with colorectal cancer. The CDR3 runs from the conserved cysteine through the conserved F or W. Each record gives: J gene, D gene, clone size, V gene, CDR3 protein, CDR3 DNA. The D gene is left open where the match is weak. Rows may omit the clone size; those that give it use once, few, many or a size class.

j_gene: TRBJ2-2; d_gene: .; abundance: .; v_gene: TRBV7-3; CDR3aa: CASIKGGVTGELFF; CDR3nt: TGTGCCAGCATTAAAGGAGGGGTAACCGGGGAGCTGTTTTTT
j_gene: TRBJ1-1; d_gene: TRBD1; abundance: .; v_gene: TRBV9; CDR3aa: CASSPTTDRAEAFF; CDR3nt: TGTGCCAGCAGCCCGACGACCGACAGGGCTGAAGCTTTCTTT
j_gene: TRBJ1-5; d_gene: .; abundance: .; v_gene: TRBV25-1; CDR3aa: CASSERGGGMAQHF; CDR3nt: TGTGCCAGCAGTGAAAGAGGGGGGGGTATGGCCCAGCATTTT
j_gene: TRBJ2-3; d_gene: .; abundance: .; v_gene: TRBV9; CDR3aa: CASSVERLRTDTQYF; CDR3nt: TGTGCCAGCAGCGTAGAACGCTTACGCACAGATACGCAGTATTTT
j_gene: TRBJ2-6; d_gene: .; abundance: .; v_gene: TRBV7-8; CDR3aa: CASSLAARASGANVLTF; CDR3nt: TGTGCCAGCAGCTTAGCTGCCAGGGCCTCTGGGGCCAACGTCCTGACTTTC
j_gene: TRBJ2-3; d_gene: .; abundance: .; v_gene: TRBV9; CDR3aa: CASSWDPLALTDTQYF; CDR3nt: TGTGCCAGCAGCTGGGACCCGCTAGCGTTAACAGATACGCAGTATTTT
j_gene: TRBJ2-5; d_gene: .; abundance: .; v_gene: TRBV6-5; CDR3aa: CASSTAAIAETQYF; CDR3nt: TGTGCCAGCAGTACCGCTGCGATCGCGGAGACCCAGTACTTC
j_gene: TRBJ1-6; d_gene: .; abundance: .; v_gene: TRBV4-1; CDR3aa: CASSQFQGPVSSYNSPLHF; CDR3nt: TGCGCCAGCAGCCAATTCCAGGGCCCCGTGAGCTCCTATAATTCACCCCTCCACTTT
j_gene: TRBJ1-1; d_gene: .; abundance: .; v_gene: TRBV5-1; CDR3aa: CASSPSGNTEAFF; CDR3nt: TGCGCCAGCAGCCCATCGGGGAACACTGAAGCTTTCTTT
j_gene: TRBJ1-3; d_gene: .; abundance: once; v_gene: TRBV6-5; CDR3aa: CASRLVSSGNTIYF; CDR3nt: TGTGCCAGCAGGCTTGTTTCTTCTGGAAACACCATATATTTT
j_gene: TRBJ2-7; d_gene: .; abundance: .; v_gene: TRBV6-6; CDR3aa: CASSSQGDEQYF; CDR3nt: TGTGCCAGCAGTTCCCAGGGAGACGAGCAGTACTTC
j_gene: TRBJ2-2; d_gene: TRBD2; abundance: .; v_gene: TRBV5-1; CDR3aa: CASSLPNGLAGTGELFF; CDR3nt: TGCGCCAGCAGCTTGCCCAACGGACTAGCGGGGACCGGGGAGCTGTTTTTT
j_gene: TRBJ1-3; d_gene: .; abundance: .; v_gene: TRBV28; CDR3aa: CASSRINSGNTIYF; CDR3nt: TGTGCCAGCAGTCGAATCAACTCTGGAAACACCATATATTTT
j_gene: TRBJ1-2; d_gene: .; abundance: .; v_gene: TRBV25-1; CDR3aa: CASSDQGGGRVGYTF; CDR3nt: TGTGCCAGCAGTGATCAAGGGGGGGGTAGAGTTGGCTACACCTTC